This T cell receptor (beta chain) was captured by sequencing in a study of T cells in localized non-small cell lung cancer. Of note for this clone: The antigen is unknown.

Sequencing used immunoSEQ multiplex PCR; TCRdb keeps in-frame clones, though not all of them. The table has 1,500 to 2,000 clones, roughly 21% seen once; the top ten hold approximately 13%. Study-wide points: Adjacent lung held a median about 57 of the top 100 tumor clones. The study linked higher blood T cell density to longer overall survival. Tumor trailed uninvolved adjacent lung in T cell clonality, which peaked there.

The germline CDR1 and CDR2 sequences are SGHNT and YENEEA. This CDR3 has 14 residues. Trimming took 7 bases from V and 2 from J, leaving 14 bases between them. The clonotype comes from a man aged 40 to 75 with stage III lung adenocarcinoma. The chain combines TRBV11-3 with TRBJ1-2, with no clear D. Specimen: lung tumor tissue, collected before any cancer treatment. This CDR3 reads CASTPPGTNYGYTF. CDR3 DNA: TGTGCCAGCACCCCTCCAGGCACCAACTATGGCTACACCTTC. Full variable domain (remainder filled in from reference TRBV11-3 and TRBJ1-2): EAGVVQSPRYKIIEKKQPVAFWCNPISGHNTLYWYLQNLGQGPELLIRYENEEAVDDSQLPKDRFSAERLKGVDSTLKIQPAELGDSAVYLCASTPPGTNYGYTFGSGTRLTVV.